This entry features one TCR beta chain sequence. The source of the sample is a study of T cell responses to AZD1222 COVID-19 vaccine. This CDR3 region has 18 residues. The V gene lost 4 bases and the J gene lost 7 bases, with 29 bases spanning the gap. CDR1 and CDR2 (germline): MNHNS, SASEGT. The repertoire was sequenced with immunoSEQ multiplex PCR; TCRdb's copy has only in-frame clones and lacks some. The sample consists of around 100,000 clones, roughly 84% of them appearing once. The chain carries TRBV6-1 and TRBJ2-7; tentative D call: TRBD1 (7 bases). Sequenced material: peripheral blood, taken on day 0 of AZD1222 vaccination. The TCR comes from an adult in good health. The CDR3 DNA reads as TGTGCCAGCAGTGGCCCGGGGACAGCCTATGGACTATCCGTGGAGCAGTACTTC. This sequence encodes CASSGPGTAYGLSVEQYF.